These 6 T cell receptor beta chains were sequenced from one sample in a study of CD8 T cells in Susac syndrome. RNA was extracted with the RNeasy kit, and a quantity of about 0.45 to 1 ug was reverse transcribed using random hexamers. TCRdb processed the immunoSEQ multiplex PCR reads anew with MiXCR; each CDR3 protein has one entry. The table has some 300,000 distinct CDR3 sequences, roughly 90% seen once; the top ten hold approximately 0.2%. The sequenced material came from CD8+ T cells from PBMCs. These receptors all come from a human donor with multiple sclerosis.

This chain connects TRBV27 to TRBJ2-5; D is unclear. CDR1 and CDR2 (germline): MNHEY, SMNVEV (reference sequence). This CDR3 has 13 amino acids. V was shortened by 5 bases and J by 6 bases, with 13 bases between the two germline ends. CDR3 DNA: TGTGCCAGCAGTGTGACAAGGGCAAAGACCCAGTACTTC. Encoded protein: CASSVTRAKTQYF.

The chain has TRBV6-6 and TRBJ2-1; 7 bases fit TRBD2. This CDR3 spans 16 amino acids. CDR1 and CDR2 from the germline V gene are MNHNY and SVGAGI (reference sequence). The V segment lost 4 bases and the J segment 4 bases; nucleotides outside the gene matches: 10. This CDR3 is CASSFPLSGVYNEQFF. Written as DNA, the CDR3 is TGTGCCAGCAGTTTCCCTCTGAGCGGGGTTTACAATGAGCAGTTCTTC.

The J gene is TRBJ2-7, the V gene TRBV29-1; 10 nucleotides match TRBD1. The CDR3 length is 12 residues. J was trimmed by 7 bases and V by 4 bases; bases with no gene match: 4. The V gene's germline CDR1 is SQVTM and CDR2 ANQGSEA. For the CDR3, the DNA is TGCAGCGTTGGGGACAGGGGCGGAGAGCAGTACTTC. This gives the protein CSVGDRGGEQYF.

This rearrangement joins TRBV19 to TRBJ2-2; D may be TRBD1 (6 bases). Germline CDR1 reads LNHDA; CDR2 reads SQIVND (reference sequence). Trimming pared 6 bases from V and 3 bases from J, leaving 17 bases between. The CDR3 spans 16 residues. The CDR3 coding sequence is TGTGCCAGTAGGACCTTACAGGGTGGTCACACCGGGGAGCTGTTTTTT. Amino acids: CASRTLQGGHTGELFF.

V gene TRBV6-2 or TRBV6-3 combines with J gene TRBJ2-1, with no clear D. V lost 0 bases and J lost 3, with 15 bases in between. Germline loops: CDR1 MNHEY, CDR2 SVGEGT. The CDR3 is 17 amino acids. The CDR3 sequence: CASSYSNSAPLYNEQFF. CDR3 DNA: TGTGCCAGCAGTTACTCGAACTCTGCCCCACTCTACAATGAGCAGTTCTTC.

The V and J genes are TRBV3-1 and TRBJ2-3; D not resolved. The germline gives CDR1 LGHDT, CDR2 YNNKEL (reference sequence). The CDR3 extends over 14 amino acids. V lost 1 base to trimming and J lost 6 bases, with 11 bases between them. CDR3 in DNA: TGTGCCAGCAGCCAAGGATCGCTGTCGGATACGCAGTATTTT. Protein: CASSQGSLSDTQYF.